The 4 T cell receptor beta chains below all came from one sample that was sequenced in a study of T cell responses to AZD1222 COVID-19 vaccine (dated by TCRdb to 2020 to 2023). The meaning of the sample's time point label: baseline before first vaccination. The treatment or condition label of this sample denotes: meningococcal conjugate vaccine given as trial control. The library was prepared using the immunoSEQ multiplex PCR assay. Not all clones reach the TCRdb copy of this immuneACCESS table, which keeps in-frame sequences only. Checked studies attribute under half of the gap to unresolved V genes and leave the rest unexplained. Counted in this sample were 200,000 to 250,000 clones; just over 90% of them appeared once. 1% of the sample is held by the ten biggest clonotypes. Sample: peripheral blood, taken on day 0 of MenACWY control vaccination. The receptors originated from an adult in good health.

The chain carries TRBV9 and TRBJ2-5; D possibly matches TRBD1 or TRBD2 (6 bases each). Trimming shortened V by 7 bases and J by 5 bases, and 15 bases separated the two germline ends. The CDR3 has 13 amino acids. From germline, CDR1 is SGDLS and CDR2 YYNGEE. CDR3 region: CASGAGGRETQYF. DNA for the CDR3: TGTGCCAGCGGCGCTGGGGGGCGCGAGACCCAGTACTTC.

This clone was detected only a few times. The CDR3 nucleotides read TGTGCCAGCAGTTCGGGGACGGACACCTACAATGAGCAGTTCTTC. Its protein is CASSSGTDTYNEQFF. The chain is built from TRBV6-6 and TRBJ2-1; the D gene could be TRBD1 or TRBD2 (5 bases each). The CDR3 covers 15 residues. From germline, CDR1 is MNHNY and CDR2 SVGAGI (reference sequence). The V end was cut by 4 bases, the J end by 2 bases, with 12 bases between.

This chain joins TRBV28 and TRBJ1-1; D gene ambiguous. Germline V lookup: CDR1 MDHEN, CDR2 SYDVKM. V dropped 4 bases and J dropped 4 bases, with 10 bases sitting between them. This CDR3 region has 13 residues. The CDR3 loop reads CASSYFPVTEAFF. The CDR3 coding sequence is TGTGCCAGCAGTTACTTCCCTGTCACTGAAGCTTTCTTT.

The chain links TRBV5-8 to TRBJ1-2; weak D call: TRBD1 (5 bases). Trimming stripped 4 bases from V and 0 bases from J, with 16 bases between. The germline CDR1 and CDR2 sequences are SGHTS and YDEGEE. The CDR3 sequence is 16 residues long. As DNA, the CDR3 is TGTGCCAGCAGCCTGGGTTTCGGGGGAGCTAACTATGGCTACACCTTC. As protein: CASSLGFGGANYGYTF.